The T cell receptor (beta chain) under discussion was sequenced for a study of graft-versus-host responses after intestinal transplantation. Study background: Tacrolimus and steroids were given for around three years to all recipients after anti-thymocyte globulin induction. Study observations and caveats: Marrow from the recipient contained GvH clones, some of which had appeared first in ileum or blood.

The germline V and J ends were trimmed by 1 base and 6 bases, with 15 bases remaining between them. The CDR3 length is 15 residues. Per the germline V gene, CDR1 is MGHDK and CDR2 is SYGVNS. The repertoire was sequenced with immunoSEQ multiplex PCR; TCRdb's copy has only in-frame clones and lacks some. The data contain tens of thousands of clones, 70% to 90% of them singletons. As to this clone: Its antigen is undetermined.

The chain employs TRBV25-1 and TRBJ1-2; perhaps TRBD1 as D (5 bases). Sequenced material: unstimulated CD8+ T cells sorted from spleen or lymph node cells, taken before intestinal transplant. The clonotype comes from a human donor who received an intestinal transplant. For the CDR3, the DNA is TGTGCCAGCAGTGAATGGACGGACATGGTAAATGGCTACACCTTC. Protein: CASSEWTDMVNGYTF.